This entry features one TCR beta chain sequence. The data derive from a study of technical replicates of blood from a handful of donors. This table comes from immunoSEQ multiplex PCR, and its TCRdb copy is limited to in-frame clones, with some not included. The sample comprises more than 65,000 clones, roughly 96% of which are singletons, and around 0.24% rests with the top ten. CDR1 KGHSH and CDR2 LQKENI come from the germline V gene. This CDR3 has 15 amino acids. V lost 2 bases and J lost 3, with 14 bases in between. The TCR comes from a human donor in good health. Sequencing used T cells isolated from PBMCs. The gene calls are TRBV18 and TRBJ2-7, with D tentatively TRBD1 (6 bases). CDR3 sequence (DNA): TGTGCCAGCTCACCATGGGACACAAATGACTACGAGCAGTACTTC. It is translated as CASSPWDTNDYEQYF.